Following are 10 T cell receptor beta chains from one sample sequenced in a study of blood T cell repertoires in COVID-19. TCRdb keeps only in-frame clones here, not all; method: immunoSEQ multiplex PCR. Found here are some 250,000 clones, about nine tenths of them singletons; the top ten hold about 16%. The source material was PBMCs or T cells enriched from blood (not recorded which). The receptors come from a man between 18 and 35 years old who had recovered from COVID-19.

The chain uses TRBV3-1 (or the pseudogene TRBV3-2) and TRBJ1-1; unclear D gene. V lost 4 bases and J lost 0, with 21 bases in between. The CDR3 extends over 18 amino acids. Germline lookup yields CDR1 LGHDT and CDR2 YNNKEL (reference sequence). The CDR3 protein is CASSPPPGYELMNTEAFF. CDR3 DNA sequence: TGTGCCAGCAGCCCTCCCCCAGGCTATGAACTCATGAACACTGAAGCTTTCTTT.

This chain connects TRBV3-1 (or the pseudogene TRBV3-2) to TRBJ1-2; D is uncertain. This CDR3 spans 16 amino acids. Germline-derived CDR1 and CDR2 are LGHDT and YNNKEL (reference sequence). The V and J ends lost 3 bases and 2 bases respectively, with 16 bases between them. CDR3 sequence: CASSHVAEGENYGYTF. The CDR3 nucleotides read TGTGCCAGCAGCCACGTCGCGGAGGGAGAGAACTATGGCTACACCTTC.

The gene calls are TRBV5-1 and TRBJ2-5; tentatively, D is TRBD2 (6 bases). The germline CDR1 and CDR2 sequences are SGHRS and YFSETQ. The CDR3 covers 15 residues. Trimming stripped 2 bases from V and 0 bases from J, with 11 bases between. The CDR3 DNA sequence: TGCGCCAGCAGCTTCCCGGGGGAGCACCAAGAGACCCAGTACTTC. Protein sequence: CASSFPGEHQETQYF. The complete variable domain, with remaining parts taken from reference TRBV5-1 and TRBJ2-5, reads KAGVTQTPRYLIKTRGQQVTLSCSPISGHRSVSWYQQTPGQGLQFLFEYFSETQRNKGNFPGRFSGRQFSNSRSEMNVSTLELGDSALYLCASSFPGEHQETQYFGPGTRLLVL.

The CDR3 loop is CASSFGGRDEKLFF. In nucleotides, the CDR3 is TGTGCCAGCAGTTTCGGGGGAAGGGATGAAAAACTGTTTTTT. The V and J genes are TRBV27 and TRBJ1-4, with a weak D call TRBD1 (5 bases). Germline loops: CDR1 MNHEY, CDR2 SMNVEV (reference sequence). The CDR3 spans 14 residues. Trimming pared 3 bases from V and 6 bases from J, leaving 11 bases between.

This rearrangement joins TRBV4-1 to TRBJ1-1; no definite D call. Trimming shortened V by 1 base and J by 3 bases, and 15 bases separated the two germline ends. This CDR3 is 16 amino acids long. CDR1 MGHRA and CDR2 YSYEKL come from the germline V gene. For the CDR3, the DNA is TGCGCCAGCAGCCAAGTGGTGAGGTACCCCGACACTGAAGCTTTCTTT. Encoded protein: CASSQVVRYPDTEAFF.

This clone was picked up a small number of times. This chain uses TRBV5-1 with TRBJ2-7; 10 positions agree with TRBD1. Germline CDR1 SGHRS, CDR2 YFSETQ. V dropped 1 base and J dropped 6; count of bases not matched to a gene: 4. This CDR3 spans 14 amino acids. The CDR3 bases are TGCGCCAGCAGCTTGAGCCGGACAGGGGGCGAGCAGTACTTC. Its protein product is CASSLSRTGGEQYF. Filled out from reference TRBV5-1 and TRBJ2-7, the complete variable domain reads KAGVTQTPRYLIKTRGQQVTLSCSPISGHRSVSWYQQTPGQGLQFLFEYFSETQRNKGNFPGRFSGRQFSNSRSEMNVSTLELGDSALYLCASSLSRTGGEQYFGPGTRLTVT.

The gene calls are TRBV2 and TRBJ1-1; TRBD1 agrees at 7 bases. The CDR3 totals 14 residues. Germline CDR1 reads SNHLY; CDR2 reads FYNNEI. Losses at the gene ends were 6 bases for V and 3 bases for J; bases not matched to a gene: 7. The CDR3 nucleotides are TGTGCCAGCAGACCGGGACAGCTTTACACTGAAGCTTTCTTT. This translates into CASRPGQLYTEAFF.

This rearrangement joins TRBV19 to TRBJ2-7; weak D call: TRBD1 (6 bases). The germline gives CDR1 LNHDA, CDR2 SQIVND (reference sequence). V lost 5 bases, J lost 4 bases, and 15 bases lay in between. The CDR3 is 14 amino acids. The chain's CDR3 is CASSPYRVLYEQYF. The CDR3 region has the DNA TGTGCCAGTAGTCCCTACAGGGTATTGTACGAGCAGTACTTC.

The CDR3 coding sequence is TGTGCCAGCAGCTTGTATTCCAATGAGCAGTTCTTC. It encodes CASSLYSNEQFF. V is TRBV5-4 and J is TRBJ2-1; unclear D gene. Germline assignment: CDR1 SGHNT and CDR2 YYREEE (reference sequence). V was shortened by 1 base and J by 6 bases, with 5 bases between the two germline ends. CDR3 length: 12 residues.

V and J are TRBV28 and TRBJ1-4; 8 bases are shared with TRBD1. The CDR3 has 15 residues. Trimming at V came to 5 bases and at J to 5 bases, leaving 7 bases not matched to a gene. The V gene's germline CDR1 is MDHEN and CDR2 SYDVKM. CDR3: CASSPSTGGNEKLFF. The CDR3 coding sequence is TGTGCCAGCAGTCCTAGCACAGGGGGAAATGAAAAACTGTTTTTT.